The source of this T cell receptor (beta chain) is a study of cytomegalovirus exposure and HLA in healthy donors. The study's findings and limits: Among donors in an Asian-associated ancestry cluster, a later analysis reportedly found fewer N-insertions than the approximately 670-donor mean. In vitro testing confirmed a few CMV-associated chains as specific for CMV antigens. Usually a TCR sequence was rare, but some public TCRs were found in many donors.

Donors likely had unrecorded immune exposures despite being nominally healthy when sampled. A remark on this clone: Its target is not known.

V lost 5 bases and J lost 1; bases outside the gene matches: 6. CDR1 and CDR2 from the germline V gene are MDHEN and SYDVKM. The CDR3 is 15 residues long. The PCR contained 60 Vbeta and 13 Jbeta primers. Assay: immunoSEQ multiplex PCR; the TCRdb copy retains only in-frame clones and omits some. The table records 250,000 to 350,000 clones, about nine tenths of them present only once. The source material was PBMCs. The receptor's source is a man in his forties or fifties in good health and CMV-seropositive. The rearrangement links TRBV28 to TRBJ2-7, with TRBD2 matching 9 bases. CDR3 coding DNA: TGTGCCAGCAGTCCAGGTAGCGGGAGTTCCTACGAGCAGTACTTC. This codes for CASSPGSGSSYEQYF. Full variable domain (rest looked up from reference TRBV28 and TRBJ2-7): DVKVTQSSRYLVKRTGEKVFLECVQDMDHENMFWYRQDPGLGLRLIYFSYDVKMKEKGDIPEGYSVSREKKERFSLILESASTNQTSMYLCASSPGSGSSYEQYFGPGTRLTVT.